Described below is a single TCR beta chain sequence and its context. Its antigen is unidentified. Germline V CDR1 and CDR2: MNHNS, SASEGT. V was pared by 6 bases and J by 7 bases, with 13 bases between. The length of the CDR3 is 14 residues. The sample is drawn from a study of shared clonotypes between healthy human individuals. Data came from immunoSEQ multiplex PCR; TCRdb stores just in-frame clones and leaves some out. The profile shows some 690,000 clones, 80% to 95% of them singletons. General study findings and limits: Specimens sampled were limited to blood, with tissue repertoires likely differing. The represented genetic and exposure-history diversity was limited by the small number of donors. Naive subsets generally had larger estimated richness than memory subsets. Among non-shared clonotypes, generation probabilities were lower than among those shared by all four donors.

The chain links TRBV6-1 to TRBJ2-6, with D maybe TRBD1 (6 bases). Sequenced sample: memory CD8+ T cells from PBMCs. The subset: CD45RO+ cells pooled with CCR7-negative TemRA cells. This receptor was obtained from a man aged 18-30 years in good health. Some clones in this sample may be carry-over from other donors' samples. CDR3 sequence reads: CASREPGQANVLTF. The CDR3 nucleotides are TGTGCCAGCAGAGAACCGGGACAAGCCAACGTCCTGACTTTC.